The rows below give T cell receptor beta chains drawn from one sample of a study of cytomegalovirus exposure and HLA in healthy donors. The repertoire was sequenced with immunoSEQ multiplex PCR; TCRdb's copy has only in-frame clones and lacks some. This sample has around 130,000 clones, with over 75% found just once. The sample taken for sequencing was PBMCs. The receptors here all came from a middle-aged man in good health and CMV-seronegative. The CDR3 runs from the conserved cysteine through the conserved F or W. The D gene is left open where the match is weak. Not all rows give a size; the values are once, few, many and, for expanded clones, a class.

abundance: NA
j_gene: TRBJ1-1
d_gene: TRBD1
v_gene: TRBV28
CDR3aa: CASSMDRVRTEAFF
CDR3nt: TGTGCCAGCAGTATGGACAGGGTGCGCACTGAAGCTTTCTTT

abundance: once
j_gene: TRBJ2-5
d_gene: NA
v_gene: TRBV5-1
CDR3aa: CASSLGSGIPETQYF
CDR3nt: TGCGCCAGCAGCTTGGGATCGGGGATTCCAGAGACCCAGTACTTC

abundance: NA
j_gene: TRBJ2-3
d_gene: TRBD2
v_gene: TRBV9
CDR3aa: CASSVGGTRQDTQYF
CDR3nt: TGTGCCAGCAGCGTAGGAGGGACTAGACAAGATACGCAGTATTTT

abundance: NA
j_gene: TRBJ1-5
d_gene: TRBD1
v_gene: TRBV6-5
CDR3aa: CASRPTGVDQPQHF
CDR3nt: TGTGCCAGCAGACCTACAGGGGTCGATCAGCCCCAGCATTTT

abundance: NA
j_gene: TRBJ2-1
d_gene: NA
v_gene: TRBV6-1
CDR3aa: CASRRGSSYNEQFF
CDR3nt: TGTGCCAGCAGGAGGGGGAGCTCCTACAATGAGCAGTTCTTC

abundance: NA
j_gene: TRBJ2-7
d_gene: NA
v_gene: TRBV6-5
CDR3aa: CASSYSGLGREQYF
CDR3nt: TGTGCCAGCAGTTACTCGGGACTCGGGCGCGAGCAGTACTTC

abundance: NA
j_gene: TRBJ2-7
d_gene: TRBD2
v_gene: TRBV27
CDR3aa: CASSYDSGGYEQYF
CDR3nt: TGTGCCAGCAGTTATGATAGCGGGGGGTACGAGCAGTACTTC

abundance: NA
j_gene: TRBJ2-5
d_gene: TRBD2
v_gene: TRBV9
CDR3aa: CASSVAQASGGSSQETQYF
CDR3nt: TGTGCCAGCAGCGTCGCTCAAGCGAGCGGGGGGTCTTCTCAAGAGACCCAGTACTTC

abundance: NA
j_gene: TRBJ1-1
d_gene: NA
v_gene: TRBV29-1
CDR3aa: CSVCRGWSTEAFF
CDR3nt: TGCAGCGTTTGTAGAGGGTGGTCCACTGAAGCTTTCTTT

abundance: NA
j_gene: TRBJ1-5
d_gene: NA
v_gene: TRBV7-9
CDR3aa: CASSLGYDTPGVRNQPQHF
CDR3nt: TGTGCCAGCAGCTTAGGCTACGACACCCCGGGAGTTCGCAATCAGCCCCAGCATTTT

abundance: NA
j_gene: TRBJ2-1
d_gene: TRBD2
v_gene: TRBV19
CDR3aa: CASSALAGGEAEQFF
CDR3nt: TGTGCCAGTAGTGCCCTAGCGGGAGGGGAGGCTGAGCAGTTCTTC

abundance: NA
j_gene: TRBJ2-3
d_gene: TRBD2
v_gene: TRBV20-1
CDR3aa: CSVAGATQYF
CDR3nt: TGCAGCGTAGCGGGAGCTACGCAGTATTTT

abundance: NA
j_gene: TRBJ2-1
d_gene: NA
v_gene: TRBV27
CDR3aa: CASSSPQTRHVTDEQFF
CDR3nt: TGTGCCAGCAGTTCGCCCCAGACTAGACACGTCACGGATGAGCAGTTCTTC

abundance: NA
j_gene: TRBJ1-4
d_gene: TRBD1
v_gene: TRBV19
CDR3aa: CASQTGLGAATNEKLFF
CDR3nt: TGTGCCAGCCAGACAGGGTTGGGTGCGGCAACTAATGAAAAACTGTTTTTT

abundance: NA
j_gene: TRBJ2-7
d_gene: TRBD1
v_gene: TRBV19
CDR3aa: CASTPGTGSHEQYF
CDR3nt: TGTGCCAGTACCCCCGGGACAGGGTCCCACGAGCAGTACTTC

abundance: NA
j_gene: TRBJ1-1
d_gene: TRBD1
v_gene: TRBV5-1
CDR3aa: CASSLEGQGGTEAFF
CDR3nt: TGCGCCAGCAGCTTGGAGGGCCAGGGGGGTACTGAAGCTTTCTTT

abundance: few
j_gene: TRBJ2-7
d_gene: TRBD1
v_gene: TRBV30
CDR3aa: CAWSRTGGEQYF
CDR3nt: TGTGCCTGGAGCAGGACAGGAGGCGAGCAGTACTTC

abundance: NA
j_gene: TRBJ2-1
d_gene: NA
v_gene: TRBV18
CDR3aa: CASSPLVSYNEQFF
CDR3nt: TGTGCCAGCTCACCACTGGTCAGCTACAATGAGCAGTTCTTC

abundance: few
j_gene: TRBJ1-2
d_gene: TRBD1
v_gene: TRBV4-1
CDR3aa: CASSQYSGGSGYTF
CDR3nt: TGCGCCAGCAGCCAATACTCAGGGGGCAGTGGCTACACCTTC

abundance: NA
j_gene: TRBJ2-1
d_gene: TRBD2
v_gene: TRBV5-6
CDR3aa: CASSLITSGVYNEQFF
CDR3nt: TGTGCCAGCAGCTTGATCACTAGCGGGGTATACAATGAGCAGTTCTTC

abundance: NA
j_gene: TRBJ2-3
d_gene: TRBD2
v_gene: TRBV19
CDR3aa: CASSLAGGPADTQYF
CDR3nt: TGTGCCAGTAGCCTAGCGGGAGGGCCGGCAGATACGCAGTATTTT

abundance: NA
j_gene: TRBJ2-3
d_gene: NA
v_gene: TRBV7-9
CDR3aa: CASTPVDTQYF
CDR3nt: TGTGCCAGCACCCCGGTCGATACGCAGTATTTT

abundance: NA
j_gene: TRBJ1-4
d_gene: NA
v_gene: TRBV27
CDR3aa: CASSFAQGVNEKLFF
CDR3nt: TGTGCCAGCAGTTTCGCACAGGGAGTCAATGAAAAACTGTTTTTT

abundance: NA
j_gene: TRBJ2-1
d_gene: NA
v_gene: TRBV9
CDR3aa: CASSVTGEQFF
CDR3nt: TGTGCCAGCAGCGTAACTGGTGAGCAGTTCTTC

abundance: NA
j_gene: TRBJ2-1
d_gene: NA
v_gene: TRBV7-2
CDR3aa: CASSATSSYNEQFF
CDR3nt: TGTGCCAGCAGCGCGACTAGCTCCTACAATGAGCAGTTCTTC

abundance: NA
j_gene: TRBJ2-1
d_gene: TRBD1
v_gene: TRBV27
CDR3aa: CASNVRGQGNNEQFF
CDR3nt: TGTGCCAGCAACGTCCGGGGACAGGGGAACAATGAGCAGTTCTTC

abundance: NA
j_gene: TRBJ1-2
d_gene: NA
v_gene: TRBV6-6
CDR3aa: CASTTAGFVYGYTF
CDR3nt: TGTGCCAGCACCACAGCGGGATTCGTCTATGGCTACACCTTC